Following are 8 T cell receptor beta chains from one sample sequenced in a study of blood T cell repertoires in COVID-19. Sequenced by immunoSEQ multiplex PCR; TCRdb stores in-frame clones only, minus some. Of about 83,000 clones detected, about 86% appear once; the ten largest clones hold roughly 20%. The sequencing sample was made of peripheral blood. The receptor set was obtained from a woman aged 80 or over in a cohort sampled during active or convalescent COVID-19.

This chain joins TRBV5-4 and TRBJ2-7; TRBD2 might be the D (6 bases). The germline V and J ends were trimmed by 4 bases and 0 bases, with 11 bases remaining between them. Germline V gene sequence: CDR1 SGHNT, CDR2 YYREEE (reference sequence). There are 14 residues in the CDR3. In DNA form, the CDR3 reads TGTGCCAGCAGCAACCGGGACTTCTCCTACGAGCAGTACTTC. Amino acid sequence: CASSNRDFSYEQYF.

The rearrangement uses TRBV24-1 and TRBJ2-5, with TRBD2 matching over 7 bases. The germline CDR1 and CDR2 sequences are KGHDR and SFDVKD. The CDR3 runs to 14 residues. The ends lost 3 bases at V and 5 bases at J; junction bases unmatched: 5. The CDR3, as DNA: TGTGCCACCAGTGATCCGGGGGGTGTGGAGACCCAGTACTTC. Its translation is CATSDPGGVETQYF.

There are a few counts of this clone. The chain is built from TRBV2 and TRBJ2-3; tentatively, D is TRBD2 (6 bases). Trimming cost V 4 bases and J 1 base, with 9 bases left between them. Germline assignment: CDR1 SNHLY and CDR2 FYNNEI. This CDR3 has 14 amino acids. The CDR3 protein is CASSVGGRTDTQYF. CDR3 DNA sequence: TGTGCCAGCAGTGTCGGGGGACGCACAGATACGCAGTATTTT.

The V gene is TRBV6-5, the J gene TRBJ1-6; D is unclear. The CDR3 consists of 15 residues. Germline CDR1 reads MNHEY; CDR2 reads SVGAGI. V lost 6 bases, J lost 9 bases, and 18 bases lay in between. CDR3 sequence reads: CASSSKTAGSSPLHF. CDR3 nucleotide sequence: TGTGCCAGCAGCTCGAAGACGGCAGGCTCTTCACCCCTCCACTTT.

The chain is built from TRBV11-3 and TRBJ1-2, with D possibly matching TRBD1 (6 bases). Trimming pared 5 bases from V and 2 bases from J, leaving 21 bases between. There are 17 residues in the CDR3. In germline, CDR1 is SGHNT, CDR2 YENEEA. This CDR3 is CASSPPMGASLNYGYTF. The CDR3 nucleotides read TGTGCCAGCAGCCCGCCGATGGGGGCAAGTTTGAACTATGGCTACACCTTC.

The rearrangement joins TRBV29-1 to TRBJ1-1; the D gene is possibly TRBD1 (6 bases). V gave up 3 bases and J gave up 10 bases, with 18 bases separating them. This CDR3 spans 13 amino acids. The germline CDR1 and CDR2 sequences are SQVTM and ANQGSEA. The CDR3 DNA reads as TGCAGCGTTGACCGGGACGGGACATCGTTAGCTTTCTTT. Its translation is CSVDRDGTSLAFF.

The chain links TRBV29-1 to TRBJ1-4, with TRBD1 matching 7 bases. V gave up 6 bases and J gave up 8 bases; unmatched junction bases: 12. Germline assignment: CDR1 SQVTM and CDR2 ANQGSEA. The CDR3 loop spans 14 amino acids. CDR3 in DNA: TGCAGCGTGGACCGCTCGGGACAGAACGAAAAACTGTTTTTT. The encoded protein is CSVDRSGQNEKLFF.

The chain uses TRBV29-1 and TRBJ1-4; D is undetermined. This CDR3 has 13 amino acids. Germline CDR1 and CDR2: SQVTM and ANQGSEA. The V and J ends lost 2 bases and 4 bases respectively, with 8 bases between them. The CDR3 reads CSVEMHNNEKLFF. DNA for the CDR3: TGCAGCGTTGAAATGCACAATAATGAAAAACTGTTTTTT.